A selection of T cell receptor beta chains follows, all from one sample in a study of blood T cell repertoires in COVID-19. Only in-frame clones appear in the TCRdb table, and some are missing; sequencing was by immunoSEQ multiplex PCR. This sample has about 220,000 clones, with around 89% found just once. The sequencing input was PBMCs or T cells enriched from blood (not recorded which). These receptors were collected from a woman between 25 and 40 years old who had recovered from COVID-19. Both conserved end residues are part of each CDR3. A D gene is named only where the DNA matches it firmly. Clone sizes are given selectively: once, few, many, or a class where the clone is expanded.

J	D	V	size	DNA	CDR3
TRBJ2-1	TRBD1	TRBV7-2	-	TGTGCCAGCAGCTTAGTTGGGACAGGGGGCATCAATGAGCAGTTCTTC	CASSLVGTGGINEQFF
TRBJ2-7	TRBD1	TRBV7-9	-	TGTGCCAGCAGCTTAGAGCCAGGGGGTTCCTACGAGCAGTACTTC	CASSLEPGGSYEQYF
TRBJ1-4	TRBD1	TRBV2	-	TGTGCCAGCAAGGGACAGCCGGTAACTAATGAAAAACTGTTTTTT	CASKGQPVTNEKLFF
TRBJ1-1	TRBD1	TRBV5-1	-	TGCGCCAGCAGCTTGGGGAGGGGGCGGACTGAAGCTTTCTTT	CASSLGRGRTEAFF
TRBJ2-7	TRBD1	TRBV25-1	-	TGTGCCAGCAGCAGGGGGAACTACGAGCAGTACTTC	CASSRGNYEQYF
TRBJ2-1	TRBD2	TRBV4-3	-	TGCGCCAGCAGCCGAGGACTAGCGGGGGCCAGCTCCTACAATGAGCAGTTCTTC	CASSRGLAGASSYNEQFF
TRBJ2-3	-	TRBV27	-	TGTGCCAGCAGTTTAGAGGCAGGGCCAGATACGCAGTATTTT	CASSLEAGPDTQYF
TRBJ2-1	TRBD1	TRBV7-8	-	TGTGCCAGCAGCTTATTCCAACAGGGGAACAATGAGCAGTTCTTC	CASSLFQQGNNEQFF
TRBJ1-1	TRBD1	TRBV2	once	TGTGCCAGCAGGTGGGACAGTAACACTGAAGCTTTCTTT	CASRWDSNTEAFF
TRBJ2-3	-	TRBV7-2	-	TGTGCCAGCAGCCCCTGGACTGGCGGCACAGATACGCAGTATTTT	CASSPWTGGTDTQYF
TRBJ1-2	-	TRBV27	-	TGTGCCAGCAGTCGGACACCTGTTAACTATGGCTACACCTTC	CASSRTPVNYGYTF
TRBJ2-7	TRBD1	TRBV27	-	TGTGCCAGCAGTCCTCGGGACAGTACCTACGAGCAGTACTTC	CASSPRDSTYEQYF
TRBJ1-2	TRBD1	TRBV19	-	TGTGCCAGTAGACCGAACAGGGGCCAGGGGTATGGCTACACCTTC	CASRPNRGQGYGYTF
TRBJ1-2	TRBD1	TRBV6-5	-	TGTGCCAGCATGCAGGGGGCGCAAACTGGCTACACCTTC	CASMQGAQTGYTF
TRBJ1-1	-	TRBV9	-	TGTGCCAGCAGCGTAGCCCCGGGGAACACTGAAGCTTTCTTT	CASSVAPGNTEAFF
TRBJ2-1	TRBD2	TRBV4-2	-	TGTGCCAGCAGCTCCCCTGGAGTAGCGGGGGGTAACAATGAGCAGTTCTTC	CASSSPGVAGGNNEQFF
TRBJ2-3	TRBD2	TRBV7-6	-	TGTGCCAGCAGCTTAGAACTAGCGGGGGCCGATGTTTCCCTTACAGATACGCAGTATTTT	CASSLELAGADVSLTDTQYF
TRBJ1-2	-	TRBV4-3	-	TGCGCCAGCAAACCACAGGGAGAGTATGGCTACACCTTC	CASKPQGEYGYTF
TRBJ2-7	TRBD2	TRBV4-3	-	TGCGCCAGCAGCCAAGGGACTAGCGGGGCCTACGAGCAGTACTTC	CASSQGTSGAYEQYF
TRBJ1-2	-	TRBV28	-	TGTGCCAGCAGTGAAGGCAGGACTAACTATGGCTACACCTTC	CASSEGRTNYGYTF
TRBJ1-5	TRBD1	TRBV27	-	TGTGCCAGCAGTTTAATGGGGACAGGCAATCAGCCCCAGCATTTT	CASSLMGTGNQPQHF
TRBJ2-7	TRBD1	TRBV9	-	TGTGCCAGCAGCGTAGAAGGGACAGGGGTCTACGAGCAGTACTTC	CASSVEGTGVYEQYF
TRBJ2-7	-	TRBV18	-	TGTGCCAGCTCAACCACCGTCCGGGGAGCCTCCTACGAGCAGTACTTC	CASSTTVRGASYEQYF
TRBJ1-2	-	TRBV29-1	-	TGCAGCGTTGATCCGTCCCACTTAGGCTACACCTTC	CSVDPSHLGYTF
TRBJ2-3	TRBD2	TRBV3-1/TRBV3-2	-	TGTGCCAGCAGCCCGGGACTAGTGGATACGCAGTATTTT	CASSPGLVDTQYF
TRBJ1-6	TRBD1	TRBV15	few	TGTGCCACCAGCAGAGTGGGACAGGGAGTTAATTCACCCCTCCACTTT	CATSRVGQGVNSPLHF
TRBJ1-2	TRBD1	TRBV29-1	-	TGCAGCGTTGAAGGCCGGACAGGGATCTATGGCTACACCTTC	CSVEGRTGIYGYTF
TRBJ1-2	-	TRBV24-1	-	TGTGCCCCCATTTTTGAGAATGGCTACACCTTC	CAPIFENGYTF
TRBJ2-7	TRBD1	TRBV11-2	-	TGTGCCAGCAGCTTATCGGGACAGACTTACTACGAGCAGTACTTC	CASSLSGQTYYEQYF
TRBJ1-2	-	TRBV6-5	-	TGTGCCAGCAGTTACTCGGGTGAGGAATATGGCTACACCTTC	CASSYSGEEYGYTF
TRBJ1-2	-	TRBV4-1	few	TGCGCCAGCAGCTTCCAGGCGTCCTATGGCTACACCTTC	CASSFQASYGYTF
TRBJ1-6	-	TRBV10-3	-	TGTGCCATCAGTTCACAGGATTCACCCCTCCACTTT	CAISSQDSPLHF
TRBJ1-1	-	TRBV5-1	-	TGCGCCAGCAGCTTGGGGGCAGAGAACACTGAAGCTTTCTTT	CASSLGAENTEAFF
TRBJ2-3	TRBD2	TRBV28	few	TGTGCCAGCAGCACGCCCTACTCGACTAGCGGAAGCACAGATACGCAGTATTTT	CASSTPYSTSGSTDTQYF
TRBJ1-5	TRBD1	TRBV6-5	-	TGTGCCAGCAGGCGGGACAGGGGAGACAATCAGCCCCAGCATTTT	CASRRDRGDNQPQHF
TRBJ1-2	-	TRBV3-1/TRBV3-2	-	TGTGCCAGCAGCCAAGATCCAGGGCGGTCAAATGGCTACACCTTC	CASSQDPGRSNGYTF
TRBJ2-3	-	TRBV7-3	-	TGTGCCAGCAGCTTATCCCCTAGCGATACGCAGTATTTT	CASSLSPSDTQYF
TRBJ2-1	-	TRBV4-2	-	TGTGCCAGCAGCCAAGAGGCAGGTAGCAATGAGCAGTTCTTC	CASSQEAGSNEQFF
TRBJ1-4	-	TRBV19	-	TGTGCCAGTAGTAGTTCCACGCAGGAAAAACTGTTTTTT	CASSSSTQEKLFF
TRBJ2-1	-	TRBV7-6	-	TGTGCCAGCAGCCCAACTACAGGCCGTCTCTACAATGAGCAGTTCTTC	CASSPTTGRLYNEQFF
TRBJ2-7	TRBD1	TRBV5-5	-	TGTGCCAGCAGCCGACAGGGGTTTGGCGACGAGCAGTACTTC	CASSRQGFGDEQYF
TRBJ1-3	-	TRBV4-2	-	TGTGCCAGCAGCCAAGAACCGGGCGGGGGATGGGTTTCTGGAAACACCATATATTTT	CASSQEPGGGWVSGNTIYF
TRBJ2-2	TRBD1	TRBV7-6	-	TGTGCCAGCAGCCGGACAGGGGGCAGCACCGGGGAGCTGTTTTTT	CASSRTGGSTGELFF
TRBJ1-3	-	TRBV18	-	TGTGCCAGCTCACCACAAACAGGGAGAAACACCATATATTTT	CASSPQTGRNTIYF
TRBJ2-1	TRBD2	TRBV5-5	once	TGTGCCAGCAGCTTGGGTAGCGGGGGGGCCAATGAGCAGTTCTTC	CASSLGSGGANEQFF
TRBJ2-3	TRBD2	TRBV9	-	TGTGCCAGCAGCGTACTAGCGGGGGGCACAGATACGCAGTATTTT	CASSVLAGGTDTQYF
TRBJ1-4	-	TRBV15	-	TGTGCCACCAACCGAGCTATCGGGGGATGGACCCCGAGTGAAAAACTGTTTTTT	CATNRAIGGWTPSEKLFF
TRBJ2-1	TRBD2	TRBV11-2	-	TGTGCCAGCAGCCGGATAGCGGGACTTCCCTACAATGAGCAGTTCTTC	CASSRIAGLPYNEQFF
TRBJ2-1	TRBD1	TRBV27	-	TGTGCCAGCAGTTTAACAGGGGGGTACAATGAGCAGTTCTTC	CASSLTGGYNEQFF